This T cell receptor beta chain is drawn from a study of blood T cells in healthy people across ages. Through a sample-barcoded 5' primer and a J-beta primer mix, a second PCR was run for roughly 7 to 12 cycles. MiXCR, applied by TCRdb to the 5' RACE reads, yields one record per CDR3 protein. The profile shows under 1 million distinct CDR3 sequences, 40% to 50% of them singletons. Trimming removed 6 bases from V and 3 bases from J, with 12 bases in between. This CDR3 is built from 13 residues. The germline CDR1 and CDR2 sequences are LNHNV and YYDKDF (reference sequence). This TCR derives from a man in his sixties in good health. Sequencing used blood. This chain connects TRBV15 to TRBJ2-7; maybe TRBD2 (5 bases). The DNA for the CDR3 is TGTGCCACCAGTCCCCCGGGGAACTACGAGCAGTACTTC. Amino acids: CATSPPGNYEQYF.